Shown below are 10 T cell receptor beta chains from a single sample sequenced in a study of OX40 agonist ivuxolimab in advanced cancers. Receptors were amplified or captured by the immunoSEQ multiplex PCR assay. The table comes from immuneACCESS by way of TCRdb, which keeps in-frame sequences with V and J called. Part of the clones is missing from these tables; in studies checked, under half for an unresolved V gene and the rest for unknown reasons. The sample includes tens of thousands of clones, with roughly nine tenths observed a single time. The ten top clones hold approximately 0.91% of the sample. Here the sequenced sample was CD4+ or CD8+ T cells sorted from blood, taken in a trial of the OX40 agonist ivuxolimab. The receptors derive from an adult with an advanced solid tumor such as melanoma, head and neck, liver or kidney cancer.

The rearrangement uses TRBV5-1 and TRBJ2-7, with TRBD2 identical over 11 bases. There are 15 residues in the CDR3. Trimming at V came to 5 bases and at J to 0 bases, leaving 4 bases not matched to a gene. The germline V gene has CDR1 SGHRS and CDR2 YFSETQ. The CDR3 DNA is TGCGCCAGCAGAGCCGGGACTAGCGGCTCCTACGAGCAGTACTTC. It specifies CASRAGTSGSYEQYF.

Comment on this clone: An end of the junction does not agree with germline; a read error may underlie this. The chain combines TRBV2 with TRBJ2-5; either TRBD1 or TRBD2 may supply D (6 bases each). The germline V gene encodes CDR1 SNHLY and CDR2 FYNNEI. The CDR3 length is 15 residues. The CDR3 DNA is TGTGCCAGCAGCGAAGGGGGGCGGAACCAAGAGACCCAGTACTTC. Translating gives CASSEGGRNQETQYF.

This clone has only a few counts. V gene TRBV5-1 combines with J gene TRBJ2-7; tentatively, D is TRBD2 (5 bases). The CDR3 is made up of 13 amino acids. The germline V and J ends were trimmed by 2 bases and 4 bases, with 10 bases remaining between them. Germline assignment: CDR1 SGHRS and CDR2 YFSETQ. The CDR3 region has the DNA TGCGCCAGCAGCTTCGAGGGAGAGTACGAGCAGTACTTC. Translating gives CASSFEGEYEQYF. Supplemented by reference TRBV5-1 and TRBJ2-7, the full variable domain reads KAGVTQTPRYLIKTRGQQVTLSCSPISGHRSVSWYQQTPGQGLQFLFEYFSETQRNKGNFPGRFSGRQFSNSRSEMNVSTLELGDSALYLCASSFEGEYEQYFGPGTRLTVT.

J is TRBJ2-7 and V is TRBV6-1; D remains unclear. Trimming left V 2 bases short and J 4 bases short, with 9 bases between. The germline gives CDR1 MNHNS, CDR2 SASEGT. The length of the CDR3 is 13 residues. CDR3: CASSELGQYEQYF. In nucleotides, the CDR3 is TGTGCCAGCAGTGAATTAGGTCAGTACGAGCAGTACTTC.

This rearrangement joins TRBV11-3 to TRBJ1-1; D ambiguous. This CDR3 is built from 11 residues. Germline values: CDR1 SGHNT, CDR2 YENEEA. Between the trimmed V and J ends, which lost 4 bases and 3 bases, there was a span of 3 bases. The CDR3 region has the DNA TGTGCCAGCAGCTCCTACACTGAAGCTTTCTTT. Translation: CASSSYTEAFF.

The J gene is TRBJ1-3, the V gene TRBV5-1; 8 bases line up with TRBD1. Germline lookup yields CDR1 SGHRS and CDR2 YFSETQ. V shed 3 bases, J shed 0 bases, and the junction held 5 bases outside the gene matches. This CDR3 is 16 amino acids long. CDR3 bases: TGCGCCAGCAGCTCCGTAGGGACAGGCTCTGGAAACACCATATATTTT. Its protein is CASSSVGTGSGNTIYF.

The chain employs TRBV29-1 and TRBJ2-5; TRBD1 matches at 8 bases. Per the germline V gene, CDR1 is SQVTM and CDR2 is ANQGSEA. There are 15 residues in the CDR3. V was pared by 0 bases and J by 0 bases, with 3 bases of the junction left unmatched. CDR3 sequence reads: CSVEERQGNQETQYF. For the CDR3, the DNA is TGCAGCGTTGAAGAGAGACAGGGGAACCAAGAGACCCAGTACTTC.

The CDR3 loop is CASSELAERFDEQFF. The CDR3 nucleotides read TGTGCCAGCAGTGAACTGGCGGAACGGTTCGATGAGCAGTTCTTC. The chain uses TRBV2 and TRBJ2-1; no clear D gene. The CDR3 totals 15 residues. The ends were cut back, 2 bases at V and 8 bases at J, with 16 bases in the middle. Germline V CDR1 and CDR2: SNHLY, FYNNEI.

V is TRBV7-9 and J is TRBJ2-7, with D hard to call. The CDR3 is made up of 14 amino acids. In germline, CDR1 is SEHNR, CDR2 FQNEAQ (reference sequence). The V and J ends lost 2 bases and 3 bases respectively, with 11 bases between them. CDR3 residues: CASSLRSIDYEQYF. Here the CDR3 DNA reads TGTGCCAGCAGCTTACGGTCGATTGACTACGAGCAGTACTTC.

The chain employs TRBV2 and TRBJ1-1, with D tentatively TRBD1 (5 bases). This CDR3 has 13 amino acids. V was cut by 8 bases and J by 0 bases, with 10 bases left in between. Germline V lookup: CDR1 SNHLY, CDR2 FYNNEI. CDR3 loop: CASVAGMNTEAFF. The CDR3 nucleotides are TGTGCCAGCGTGGCAGGGATGAACACTGAAGCTTTCTTT. The full variable domain, its missing parts supplied by reference TRBV2 and TRBJ1-1, is EPEVTQTPSHQVTQMGQEVILRCVPISNHLYFYWYRQILGQKVEFLVSFYNNEISEKSEIFDDQFSVERPDGSNFTLKIRSTKLEDSAMYFCASVAGMNTEAFFGQGTRLTVV.